Listed below are T cell receptor beta chains from one sample, sequenced in a study of blood T cell repertoires in COVID-19. Libraries were prepared by immunoSEQ multiplex PCR; TCRdb keeps only in-frame clonotypes and omits some of them. Of approximately 300,000 clones listed, about 85% are singletons. Sequencing was performed on peripheral blood. The receptors come from a woman in her 50s with active or convalescent COVID-19. CDR3s include the opening cysteine and the closing phenylalanine or tryptophan. A D gene is named only where the DNA matches it firmly. Clone size is shown for a subset of rows, as once, few, many or a class of expanded clone.

j_gene,v_gene,abundance,d_gene,CDR3nt,CDR3aa
TRBJ1-2,TRBV10-3,.,.,TGTGCCATCAGGAAGGAGGCGGACTATGGCTACACCTTC,CAIRKEADYGYTF
TRBJ2-1,TRBV5-1,few,TRBD2,TGCGCCAGCAGCTCGACTAGCGGTCCCTACAATGAGCAGTTCTTC,CASSSTSGPYNEQFF
TRBJ1-5,TRBV18,.,.,TGTGCCAGCTCACCACAACGGGGAAGCAATCAGCCCCAGCATTTT,CASSPQRGSNQPQHF
TRBJ2-7,TRBV15,.,TRBD1,TGTGCCACCAGCAGAGAGATCCCGGGCAGGGGGTCCTACGAGCAGTACTTC,CATSREIPGRGSYEQYF
TRBJ2-2,TRBV27,.,.,TGTGCCAGCAGTGAGCGGACAGCCCGCGGCACCGGGGAGCTGTTTTTT,CASSERTARGTGELFF
TRBJ1-1,TRBV10-2,.,.,TGCGCCAGCACAGAGAACACTGAAGCTTTCTTT,CASTENTEAFF
TRBJ2-2,TRBV6-5,.,.,TGTGCCAGCAGTTACTCGCAGAGGAGCACCGGGGAGCTGTTTTTT,CASSYSQRSTGELFF
TRBJ2-1,TRBV4-1,.,TRBD2,TGCGCCAGCAGCCGTTTGACTAGCGGCTACAATGAGCAGTTCTTC,CASSRLTSGYNEQFF
TRBJ2-1,TRBV28,.,TRBD2,TGTGCCAGCAGTTGGGGACTAGCGGGATTCGTCTTGGGGTACAATGAGCAGTTCTTC,CASSWGLAGFVLGYNEQFF
TRBJ1-1,TRBV5-1,.,TRBD1,TGCGCCAGCAGCTTCGGGACAGGGGACACTGAAGCTTTCTTT,CASSFGTGDTEAFF
TRBJ2-2,TRBV12-3/TRBV12-4,.,.,TGTGCCAGCAAGTTTTTAGGGGCCGGGGAGCTGTTTTTT,CASKFLGAGELFF
TRBJ2-3,TRBV6-5,.,.,TGTGCCAGCAGTCCAAGAGCATTTAGCACAGATACGCAGTATTTT,CASSPRAFSTDTQYF
TRBJ2-3,TRBV5-1,.,.,TGCGCCAGCAGCTTGGGCCCTCCTTCTCAGTCCCCGCAGTATTTT,CASSLGPPSQSPQYF
TRBJ2-5,TRBV5-6,.,TRBD2,TGTGCCAGCAGCTGGCCTAGCGGCCCAGGGGAGACCCAGTACTTC,CASSWPSGPGETQYF
TRBJ1-1,TRBV5-4,.,.,TGTGCCAGCAGTCTCCCCGGACAGAACACTGAAGCTTTCTTT,CASSLPGQNTEAFF
TRBJ2-1,TRBV3-1/TRBV3-2,.,TRBD2,TGTGCCAGCAGCCGAAGGGGTGGTAGCGGGGGGGAGTTCTTC,CASSRRGGSGGEFF
TRBJ2-7,TRBV6-6,.,TRBD2,TGTGCCAGCAGTTACTACGGGAGGAGCTCCTACGAGCAGTACTTC,CASSYYGRSSYEQYF